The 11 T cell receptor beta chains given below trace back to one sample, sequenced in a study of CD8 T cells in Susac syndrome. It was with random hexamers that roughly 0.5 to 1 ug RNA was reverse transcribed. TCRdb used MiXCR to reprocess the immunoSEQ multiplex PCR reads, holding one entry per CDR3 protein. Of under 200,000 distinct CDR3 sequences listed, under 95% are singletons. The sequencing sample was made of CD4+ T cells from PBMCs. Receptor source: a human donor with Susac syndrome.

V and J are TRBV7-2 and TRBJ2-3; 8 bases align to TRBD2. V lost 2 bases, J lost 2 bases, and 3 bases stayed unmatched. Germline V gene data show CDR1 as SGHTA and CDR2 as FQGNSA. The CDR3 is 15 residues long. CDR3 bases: TGTGCCAGCAGCTTAACGGGGGGGACCACAGATACGCAGTATTTT. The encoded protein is CASSLTGGTTDTQYF. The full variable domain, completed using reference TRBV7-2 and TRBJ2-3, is GAGVSQSPSNKVTEKGKDVELRCDPISGHTALYWYRQSLGQGLEFLIYFQGNSAPDKSGLPSDRFSAERTGGSVSTLTIQRTQQEDSAVYLCASSLTGGTTDTQYFGPGTRLTVL.

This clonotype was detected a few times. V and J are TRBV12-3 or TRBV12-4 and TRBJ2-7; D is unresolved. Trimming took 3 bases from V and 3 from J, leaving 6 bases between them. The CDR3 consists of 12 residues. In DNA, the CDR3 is TGTGCCAGCAGTTTGAGGATCTACGAGCAGTACTTC. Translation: CASSLRIYEQYF.

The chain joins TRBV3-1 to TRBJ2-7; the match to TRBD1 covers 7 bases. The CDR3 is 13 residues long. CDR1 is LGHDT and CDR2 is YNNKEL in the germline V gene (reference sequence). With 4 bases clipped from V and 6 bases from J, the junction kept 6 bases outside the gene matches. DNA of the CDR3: TGTGCCAGCAGCCGCCAGACAGGGTTCGAGCAGTACTTC. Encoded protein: CASSRQTGFEQYF.

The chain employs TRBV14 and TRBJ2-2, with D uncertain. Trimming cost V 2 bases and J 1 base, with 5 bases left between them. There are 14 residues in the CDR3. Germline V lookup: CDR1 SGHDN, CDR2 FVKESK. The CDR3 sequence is CASSQLKNTGELFF. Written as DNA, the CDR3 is TGTGCCAGCAGCCAACTTAAGAACACCGGGGAGCTGTTTTTT.

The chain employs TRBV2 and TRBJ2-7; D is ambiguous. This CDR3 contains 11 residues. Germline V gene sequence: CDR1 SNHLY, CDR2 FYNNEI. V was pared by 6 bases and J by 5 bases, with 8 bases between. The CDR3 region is CASSKLHEQYF. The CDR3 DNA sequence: TGTGCCAGCAGCAAACTCCACGAGCAGTACTTC.

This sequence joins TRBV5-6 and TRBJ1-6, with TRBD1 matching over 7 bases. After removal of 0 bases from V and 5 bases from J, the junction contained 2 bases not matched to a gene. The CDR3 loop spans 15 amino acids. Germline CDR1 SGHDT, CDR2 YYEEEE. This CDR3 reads CASSLGGTDNSPLHF. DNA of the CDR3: TGTGCCAGCAGCTTGGGCGGGACAGATAATTCACCCCTCCACTTT.

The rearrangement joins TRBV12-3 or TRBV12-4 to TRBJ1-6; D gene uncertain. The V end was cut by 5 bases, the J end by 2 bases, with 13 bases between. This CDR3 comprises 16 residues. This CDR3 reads CASSPSGVTYNSPLHF. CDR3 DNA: TGTGCCAGCAGTCCCTCCGGGGTAACCTATAATTCACCCCTCCACTTT.

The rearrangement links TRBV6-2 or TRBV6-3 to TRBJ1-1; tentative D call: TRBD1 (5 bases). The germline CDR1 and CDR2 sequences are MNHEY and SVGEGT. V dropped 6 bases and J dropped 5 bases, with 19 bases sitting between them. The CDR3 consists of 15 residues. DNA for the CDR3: TGTGCCAGCAGCTCACCGACAGCGGCGGGGACTGAAGCTTTCTTT. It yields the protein CASSSPTAAGTEAFF.

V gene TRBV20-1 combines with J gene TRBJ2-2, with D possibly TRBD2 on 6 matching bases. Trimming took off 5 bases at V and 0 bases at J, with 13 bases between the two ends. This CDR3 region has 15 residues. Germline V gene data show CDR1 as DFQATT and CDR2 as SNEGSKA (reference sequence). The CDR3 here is CSAPRWTTNTGELFF. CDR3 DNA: TGCAGTGCTCCACGCTGGACTACGAACACCGGGGAGCTGTTTTTT.

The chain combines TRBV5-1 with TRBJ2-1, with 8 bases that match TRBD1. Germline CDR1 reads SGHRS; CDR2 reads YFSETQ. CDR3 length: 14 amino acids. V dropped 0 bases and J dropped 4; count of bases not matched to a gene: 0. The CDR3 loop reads CASSLGDRYNEQFF. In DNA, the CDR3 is TGCGCCAGCAGCTTGGGGGACAGGTACAATGAGCAGTTCTTC.

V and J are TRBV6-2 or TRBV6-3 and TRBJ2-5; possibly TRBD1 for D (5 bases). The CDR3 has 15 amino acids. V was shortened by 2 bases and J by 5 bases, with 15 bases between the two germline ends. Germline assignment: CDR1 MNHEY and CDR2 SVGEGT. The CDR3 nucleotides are TGTGCCAGCAGTTACGGCAGGGCAACACAGGAGACCCAGTACTTC. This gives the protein CASSYGRATQETQYF.